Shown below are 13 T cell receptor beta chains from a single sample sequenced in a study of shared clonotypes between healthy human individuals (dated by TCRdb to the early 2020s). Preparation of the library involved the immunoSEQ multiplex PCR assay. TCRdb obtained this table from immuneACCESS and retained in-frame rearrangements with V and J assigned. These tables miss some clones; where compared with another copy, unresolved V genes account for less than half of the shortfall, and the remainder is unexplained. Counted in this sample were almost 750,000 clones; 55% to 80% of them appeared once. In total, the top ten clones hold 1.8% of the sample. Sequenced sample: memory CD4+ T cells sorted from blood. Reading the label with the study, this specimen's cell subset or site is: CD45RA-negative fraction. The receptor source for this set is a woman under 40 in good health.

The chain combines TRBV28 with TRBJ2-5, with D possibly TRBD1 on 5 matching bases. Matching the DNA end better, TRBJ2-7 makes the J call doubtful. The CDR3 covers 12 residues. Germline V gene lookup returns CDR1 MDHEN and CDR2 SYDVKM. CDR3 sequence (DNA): TGTGCCAGCAGTTCAGGGCGGTACGAGCAGTACTTC. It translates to CASSSGRYEQYF.

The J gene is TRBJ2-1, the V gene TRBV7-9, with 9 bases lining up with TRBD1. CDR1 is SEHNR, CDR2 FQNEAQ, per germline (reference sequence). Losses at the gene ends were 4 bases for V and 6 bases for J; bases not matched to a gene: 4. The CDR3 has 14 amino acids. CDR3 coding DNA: TGTGCCAGCAGCTCCCGGGACAGGGTCAATGAGCAGTTCTTC. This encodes CASSSRDRVNEQFF.

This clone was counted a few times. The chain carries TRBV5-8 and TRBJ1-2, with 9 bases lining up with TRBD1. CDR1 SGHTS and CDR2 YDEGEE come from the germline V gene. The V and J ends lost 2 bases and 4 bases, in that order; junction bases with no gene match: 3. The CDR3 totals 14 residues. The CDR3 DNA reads TGTGCCAGCAGCTTCCACAGGGGGCTCTATGGCTACACCTTC. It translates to CASSFHRGLYGYTF.

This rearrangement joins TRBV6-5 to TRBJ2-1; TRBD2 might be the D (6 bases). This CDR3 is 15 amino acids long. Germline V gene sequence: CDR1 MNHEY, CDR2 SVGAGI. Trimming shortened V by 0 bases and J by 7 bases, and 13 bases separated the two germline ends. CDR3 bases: TGTGCCAGCAGTTACTCGAATCGGGGGAAAAATGAGCAGTTCTTC. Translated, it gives CASSYSNRGKNEQFF.

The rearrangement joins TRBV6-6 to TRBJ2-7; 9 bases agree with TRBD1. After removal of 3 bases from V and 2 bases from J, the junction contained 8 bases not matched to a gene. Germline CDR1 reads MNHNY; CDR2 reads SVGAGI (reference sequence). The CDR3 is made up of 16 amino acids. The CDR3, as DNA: TGTGCCAGCAGTTATGGCAAGGGGACAGGGACCTACGAGCAGTACTTC. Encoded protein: CASSYGKGTGTYEQYF.

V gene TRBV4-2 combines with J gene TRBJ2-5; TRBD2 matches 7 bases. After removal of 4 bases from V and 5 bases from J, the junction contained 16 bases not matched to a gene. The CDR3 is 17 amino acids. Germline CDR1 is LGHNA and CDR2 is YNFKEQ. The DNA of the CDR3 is TGTGCCAGCAGCCGCAGCTCCCCTGGCGGGAGCTTGGAGACCCAGTACTTC. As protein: CASSRSSPGGSLETQYF.

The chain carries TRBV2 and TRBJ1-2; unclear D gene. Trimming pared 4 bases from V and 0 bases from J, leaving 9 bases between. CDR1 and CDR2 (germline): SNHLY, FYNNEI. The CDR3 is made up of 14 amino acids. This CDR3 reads CASSATAANYGYTF. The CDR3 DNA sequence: TGTGCCAGCAGTGCAACAGCTGCTAACTATGGCTACACCTTC.

CDR3 sequence: CASSSGESYNEQFF. Here the CDR3 DNA reads TGTGCCAGTAGCTCAGGGGAGAGCTACAATGAGCAGTTCTTC. V usage is TRBV19 and J usage is TRBJ2-1, with D possibly matching TRBD1 (6 bases). The CDR3 is made up of 14 amino acids. Germline V gene sequence: CDR1 LNHDA, CDR2 SQIVND (reference sequence). Trimming cost V 6 bases and J 3 bases, with 12 bases left between them.

Written as DNA, the CDR3 is TGTGCCAGCAGCTCCGGGACAGGGATAGGTGGCTACACCTTC. Amino acid sequence: CASSSGTGIGGYTF. V gene TRBV5-4 combines with J gene TRBJ1-2; 9 nucleotides align to TRBD1. CDR1 is SGHNT, CDR2 YYREEE, per germline (reference sequence). CDR3 length: 14 residues. The J segment lost 7 bases and the V segment lost 3 bases, leaving 7 bases of the junction unmatched.

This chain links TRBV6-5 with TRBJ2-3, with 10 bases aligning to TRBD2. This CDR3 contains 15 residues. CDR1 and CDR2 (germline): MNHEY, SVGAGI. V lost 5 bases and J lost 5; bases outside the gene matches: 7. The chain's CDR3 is CASSGTGLAEDTQYF. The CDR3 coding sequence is TGTGCCAGCAGTGGGACAGGACTAGCGGAAGATACGCAGTATTTT.

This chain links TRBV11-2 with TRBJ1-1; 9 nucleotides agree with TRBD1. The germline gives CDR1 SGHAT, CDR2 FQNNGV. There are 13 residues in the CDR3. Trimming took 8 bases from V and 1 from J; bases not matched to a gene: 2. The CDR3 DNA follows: TGTGCCAGCGACAGGGGGGGGAACACTGAAGCTTTCTTT. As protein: CASDRGGNTEAFF.

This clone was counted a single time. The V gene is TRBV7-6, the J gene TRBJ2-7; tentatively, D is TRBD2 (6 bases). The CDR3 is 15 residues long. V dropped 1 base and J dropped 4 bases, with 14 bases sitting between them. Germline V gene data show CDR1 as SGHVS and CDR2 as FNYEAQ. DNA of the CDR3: TGTGCCAGCAGCTTAGGATCGGGAGCTAGGTACGAGCAGTACTTC. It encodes CASSLGSGARYEQYF.

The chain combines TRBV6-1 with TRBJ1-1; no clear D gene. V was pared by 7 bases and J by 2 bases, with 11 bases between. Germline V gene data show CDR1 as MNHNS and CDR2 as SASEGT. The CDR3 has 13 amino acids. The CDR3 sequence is CASKGRHNTEAFF. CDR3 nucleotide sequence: TGTGCCAGCAAAGGTAGGCATAACACTGAAGCTTTCTTT.